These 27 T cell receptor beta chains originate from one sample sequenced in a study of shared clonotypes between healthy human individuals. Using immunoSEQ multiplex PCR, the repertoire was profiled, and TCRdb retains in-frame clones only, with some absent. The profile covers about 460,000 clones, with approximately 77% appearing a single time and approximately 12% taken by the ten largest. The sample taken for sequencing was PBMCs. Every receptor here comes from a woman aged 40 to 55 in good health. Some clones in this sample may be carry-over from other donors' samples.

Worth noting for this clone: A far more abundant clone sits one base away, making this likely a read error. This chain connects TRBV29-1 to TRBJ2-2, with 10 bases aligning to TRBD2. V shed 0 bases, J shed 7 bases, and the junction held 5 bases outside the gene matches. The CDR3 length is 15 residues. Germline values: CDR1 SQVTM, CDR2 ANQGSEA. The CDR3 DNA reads TGCAGCGTTGAAGAAGCTAGCGGGAGCGGCGGGGAGCTGTTTTTT. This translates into CSVEEASGSGGELFF.

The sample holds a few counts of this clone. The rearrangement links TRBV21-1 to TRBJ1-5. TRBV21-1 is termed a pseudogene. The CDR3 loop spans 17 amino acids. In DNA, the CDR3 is TGTGCCAGCAGTCCCCATCAGGAGGAGAATAGCAATCAGCCCCAGCATTTT. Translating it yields CASSPHQEENSNQPQHF.

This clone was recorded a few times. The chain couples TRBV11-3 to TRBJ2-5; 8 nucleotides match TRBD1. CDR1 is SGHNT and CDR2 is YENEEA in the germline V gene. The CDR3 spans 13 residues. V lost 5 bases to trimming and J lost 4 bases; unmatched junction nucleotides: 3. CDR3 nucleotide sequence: TGTGCCAGCAGCCTCGACAGGGGAGAGACCCAGTACTTC. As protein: CASSLDRGETQYF.

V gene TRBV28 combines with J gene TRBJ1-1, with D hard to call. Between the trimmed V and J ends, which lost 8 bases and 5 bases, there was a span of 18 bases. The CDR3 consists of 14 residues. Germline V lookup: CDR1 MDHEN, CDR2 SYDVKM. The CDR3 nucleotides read TGTGCCAGCCCTGGCGGGCCCATTGGGACTGAAGCTTTCTTT. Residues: CASPGGPIGTEAFF.

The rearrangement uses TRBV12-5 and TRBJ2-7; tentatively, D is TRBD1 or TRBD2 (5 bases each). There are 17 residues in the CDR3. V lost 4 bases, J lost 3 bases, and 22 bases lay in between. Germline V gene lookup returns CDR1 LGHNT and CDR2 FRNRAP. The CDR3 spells CASGWPYRDAIDYEQYF. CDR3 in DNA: TGTGCTAGTGGTTGGCCTTATCGGGACGCCATCGACTACGAGCAGTACTTC.

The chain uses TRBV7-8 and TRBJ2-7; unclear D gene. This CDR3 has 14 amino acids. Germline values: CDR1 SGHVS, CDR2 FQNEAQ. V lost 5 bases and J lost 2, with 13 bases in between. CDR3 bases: TGTGCCAGCAGCCCATACTCAACGACCTACGAGCAGTACTTC. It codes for CASSPYSTTYEQYF. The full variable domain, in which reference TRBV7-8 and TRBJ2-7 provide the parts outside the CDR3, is GAGVSQSPRYKVAKRGQDVALRCDPISGHVSLFWYQQALGQGPEFLTYFQNEAQLDKSGLPSDRFFAERPEGSVSTLKIQRTQQEDSAVYLCASSPYSTTYEQYFGPGTRLTVT.

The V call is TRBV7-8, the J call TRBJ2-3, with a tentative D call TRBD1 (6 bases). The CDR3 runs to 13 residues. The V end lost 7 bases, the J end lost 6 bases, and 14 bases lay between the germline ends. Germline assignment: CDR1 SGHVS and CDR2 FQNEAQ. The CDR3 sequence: CASTGQSGDTQYF. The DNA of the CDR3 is TGTGCCAGCACTGGACAGTCCGGGGATACGCAGTATTTT.

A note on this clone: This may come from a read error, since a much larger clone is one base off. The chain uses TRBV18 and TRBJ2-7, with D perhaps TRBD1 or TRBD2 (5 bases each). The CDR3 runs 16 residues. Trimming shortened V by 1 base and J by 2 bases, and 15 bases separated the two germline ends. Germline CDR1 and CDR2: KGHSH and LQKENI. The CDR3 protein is CASSPQGLGDAYEQYF. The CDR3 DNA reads TGTGCCAGCTCACCACAGGGTTTGGGGGACGCCTACGAGCAGTACTTC.

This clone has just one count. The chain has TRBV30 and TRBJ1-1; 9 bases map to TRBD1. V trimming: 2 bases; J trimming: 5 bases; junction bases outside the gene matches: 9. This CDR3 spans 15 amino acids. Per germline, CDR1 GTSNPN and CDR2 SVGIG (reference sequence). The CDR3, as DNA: TGTGCCTGGAGTAAGGGGGACAGGGTAGGGACTGAAGCTTTCTTT. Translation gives CAWSKGDRVGTEAFF.

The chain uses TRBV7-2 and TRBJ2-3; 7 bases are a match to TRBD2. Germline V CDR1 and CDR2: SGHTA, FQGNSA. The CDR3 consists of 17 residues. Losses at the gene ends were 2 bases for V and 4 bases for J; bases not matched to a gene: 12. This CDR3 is CASSLQSGLEGSDTQYF. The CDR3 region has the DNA TGTGCCAGCAGCTTACAGTCTGGACTAGAGGGATCAGATACGCAGTATTTT.

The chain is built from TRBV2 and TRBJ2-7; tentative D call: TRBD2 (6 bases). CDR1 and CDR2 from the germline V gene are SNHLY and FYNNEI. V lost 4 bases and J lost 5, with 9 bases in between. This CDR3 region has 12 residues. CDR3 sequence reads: CASSAGAHEQYF. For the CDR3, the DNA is TGTGCCAGCAGTGCGGGAGCCCACGAGCAGTACTTC. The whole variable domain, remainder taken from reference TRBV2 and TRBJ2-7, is EPEVTQTPSHQVTQMGQEVILRCVPISNHLYFYWYRQILGQKVEFLVSFYNNEISEKSEIFDDQFSVERPDGSNFTLKIRSTKLEDSAMYFCASSAGAHEQYFGPGTRLTVT.

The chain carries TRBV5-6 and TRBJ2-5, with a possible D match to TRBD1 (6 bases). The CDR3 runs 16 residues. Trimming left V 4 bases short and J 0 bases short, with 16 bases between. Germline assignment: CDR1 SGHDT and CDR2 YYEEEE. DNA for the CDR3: TGTGCCAGCAGCCCTGGACAGAGATTGTACCAAGAGACCCAGTACTTC. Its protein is CASSPGQRLYQETQYF.

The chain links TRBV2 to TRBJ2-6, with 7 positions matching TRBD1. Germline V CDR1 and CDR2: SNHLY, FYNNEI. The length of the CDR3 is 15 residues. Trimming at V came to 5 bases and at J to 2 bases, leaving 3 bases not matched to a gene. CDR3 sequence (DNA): TGTGCCAGCAGTTCAGGGGGTACTGGGGCCAACGTCCTGACTTTC. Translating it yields CASSSGGTGANVLTF.

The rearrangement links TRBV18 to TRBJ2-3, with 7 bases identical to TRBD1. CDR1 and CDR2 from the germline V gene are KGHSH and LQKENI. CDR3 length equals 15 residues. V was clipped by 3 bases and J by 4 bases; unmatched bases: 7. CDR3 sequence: CASSPARQGADTQYF. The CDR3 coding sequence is TGTGCCAGCTCACCGGCTAGACAGGGAGCAGATACGCAGTATTTT.

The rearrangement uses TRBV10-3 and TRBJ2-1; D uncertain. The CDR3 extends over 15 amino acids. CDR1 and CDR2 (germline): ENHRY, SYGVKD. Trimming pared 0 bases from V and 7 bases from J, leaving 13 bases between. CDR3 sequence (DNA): TGTGCCATCAGTGAGTCGGCATCTTCGTGGAATGAGCAGTTCTTC. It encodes CAISESASSWNEQFF.

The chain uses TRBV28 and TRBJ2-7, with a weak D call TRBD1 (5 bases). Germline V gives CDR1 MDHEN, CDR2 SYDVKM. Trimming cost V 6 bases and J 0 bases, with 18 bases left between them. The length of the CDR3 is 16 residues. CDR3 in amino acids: CASRRTGRKGSYEQYF. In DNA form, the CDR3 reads TGTGCCAGCAGACGAACAGGACGGAAAGGCTCCTACGAGCAGTACTTC.

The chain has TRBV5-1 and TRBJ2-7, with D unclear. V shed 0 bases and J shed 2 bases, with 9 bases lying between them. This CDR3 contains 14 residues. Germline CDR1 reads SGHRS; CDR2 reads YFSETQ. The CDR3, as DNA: TGCGCCAGCAGCTTGGTTTGGGAACCCTACGAGCAGTACTTC. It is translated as CASSLVWEPYEQYF.

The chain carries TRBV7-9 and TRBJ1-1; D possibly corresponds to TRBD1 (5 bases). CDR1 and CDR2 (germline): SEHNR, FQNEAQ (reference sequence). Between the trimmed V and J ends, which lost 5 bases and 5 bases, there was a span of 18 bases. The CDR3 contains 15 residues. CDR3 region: CASSLDRAGLTEAFF. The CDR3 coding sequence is TGTGCCAGCAGCCTAGATCGGGCAGGGTTAACTGAAGCTTTCTTT.

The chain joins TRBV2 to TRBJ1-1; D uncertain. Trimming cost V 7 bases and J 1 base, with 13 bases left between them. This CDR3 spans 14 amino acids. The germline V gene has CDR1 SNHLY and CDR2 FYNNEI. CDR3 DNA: TGTGCCAGCACCCCTGGGGAATGGAACACTGAAGCTTTCTTT. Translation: CASTPGEWNTEAFF.

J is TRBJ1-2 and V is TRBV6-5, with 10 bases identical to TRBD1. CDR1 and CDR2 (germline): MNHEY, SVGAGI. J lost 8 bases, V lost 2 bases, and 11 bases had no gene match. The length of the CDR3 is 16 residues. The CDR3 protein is CASSYHWTGTGVGYTF. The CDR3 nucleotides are TGTGCCAGCAGTTACCACTGGACCGGGACAGGGGTCGGCTACACCTTC.

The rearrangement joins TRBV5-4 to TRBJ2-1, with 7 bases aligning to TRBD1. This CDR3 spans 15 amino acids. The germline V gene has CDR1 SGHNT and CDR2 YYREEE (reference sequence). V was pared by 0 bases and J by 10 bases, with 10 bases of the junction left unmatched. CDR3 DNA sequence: TGTGCCAGCAGCTTGGCATTAACAGGGGTCGTCGAGCAGTTCTTC. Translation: CASSLALTGVVEQFF.

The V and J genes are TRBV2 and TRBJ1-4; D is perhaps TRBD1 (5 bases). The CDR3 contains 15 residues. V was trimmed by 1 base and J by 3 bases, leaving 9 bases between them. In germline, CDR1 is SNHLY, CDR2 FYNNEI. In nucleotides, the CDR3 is TGTGCCAGCAGTGAAGGGGGGGTACCTAATGAAAAACTGTTTTTT. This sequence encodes CASSEGGVPNEKLFF.

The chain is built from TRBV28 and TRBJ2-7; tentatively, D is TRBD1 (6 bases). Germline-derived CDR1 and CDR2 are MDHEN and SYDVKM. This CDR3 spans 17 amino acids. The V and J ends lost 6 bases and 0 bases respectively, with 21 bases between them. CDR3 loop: CASRKPLTGPSSYEQYF. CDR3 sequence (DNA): TGTGCCAGCAGAAAGCCCCTGACAGGACCGAGCTCCTACGAGCAGTACTTC.

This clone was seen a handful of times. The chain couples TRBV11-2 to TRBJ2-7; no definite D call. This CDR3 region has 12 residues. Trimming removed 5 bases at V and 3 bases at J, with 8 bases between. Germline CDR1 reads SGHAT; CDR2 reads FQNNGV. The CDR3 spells CASSPGNYEQYF. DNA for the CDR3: TGTGCCAGCAGCCCAGGAAACTACGAGCAGTACTTC.

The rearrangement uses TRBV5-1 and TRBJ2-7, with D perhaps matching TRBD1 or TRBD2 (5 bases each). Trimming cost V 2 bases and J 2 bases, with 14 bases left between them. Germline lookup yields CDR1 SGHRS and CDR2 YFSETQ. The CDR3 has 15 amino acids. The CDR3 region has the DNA TGCGCCAGCAGCTTTACGACAGCGGCCCCCTACGAGCAGTACTTC. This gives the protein CASSFTTAAPYEQYF.

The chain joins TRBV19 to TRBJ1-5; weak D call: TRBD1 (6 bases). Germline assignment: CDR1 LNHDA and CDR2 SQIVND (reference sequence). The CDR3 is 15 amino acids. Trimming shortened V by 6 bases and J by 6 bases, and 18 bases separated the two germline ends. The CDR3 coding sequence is TGTGCCAGTAGCGGGACATCCCAATCGTTTCAGCCCCAGCATTTT. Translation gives CASSGTSQSFQPQHF.

The CDR3 reads CASSYTAIYEQYF. In DNA, the CDR3 is TGTGCCAGCAGTTACACGGCGATCTACGAGCAGTACTTC. This chain connects TRBV6-6 to TRBJ2-7; D gene unclear. CDR3 size: 13 residues. V dropped 2 bases and J dropped 3 bases, with 8 bases sitting between them. Germline V gene lookup returns CDR1 MNHNY and CDR2 SVGAGI (reference sequence).